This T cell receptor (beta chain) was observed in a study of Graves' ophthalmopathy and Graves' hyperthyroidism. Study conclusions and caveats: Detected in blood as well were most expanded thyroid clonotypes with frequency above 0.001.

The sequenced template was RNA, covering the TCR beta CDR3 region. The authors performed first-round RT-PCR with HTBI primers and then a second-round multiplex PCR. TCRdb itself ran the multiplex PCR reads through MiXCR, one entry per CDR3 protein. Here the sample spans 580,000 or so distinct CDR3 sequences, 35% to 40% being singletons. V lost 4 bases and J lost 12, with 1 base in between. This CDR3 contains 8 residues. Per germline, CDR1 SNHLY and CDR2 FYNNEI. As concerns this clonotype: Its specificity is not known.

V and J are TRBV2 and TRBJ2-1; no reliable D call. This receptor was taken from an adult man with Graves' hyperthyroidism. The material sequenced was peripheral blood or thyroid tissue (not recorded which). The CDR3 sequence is CASSGQFF. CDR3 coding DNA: TGTGCCAGCAGTGGGCAGTTCTTC. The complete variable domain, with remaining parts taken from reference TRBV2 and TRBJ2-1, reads EPEVTQTPSHQVTQMGQEVILRCVPISNHLYFYWYRQILGQKVEFLVSFYNNEISEKSEIFDDQFSVERPDGSNFTLKIRSTKLEDSAMYFCASSGQFFGPGTRLTVL.